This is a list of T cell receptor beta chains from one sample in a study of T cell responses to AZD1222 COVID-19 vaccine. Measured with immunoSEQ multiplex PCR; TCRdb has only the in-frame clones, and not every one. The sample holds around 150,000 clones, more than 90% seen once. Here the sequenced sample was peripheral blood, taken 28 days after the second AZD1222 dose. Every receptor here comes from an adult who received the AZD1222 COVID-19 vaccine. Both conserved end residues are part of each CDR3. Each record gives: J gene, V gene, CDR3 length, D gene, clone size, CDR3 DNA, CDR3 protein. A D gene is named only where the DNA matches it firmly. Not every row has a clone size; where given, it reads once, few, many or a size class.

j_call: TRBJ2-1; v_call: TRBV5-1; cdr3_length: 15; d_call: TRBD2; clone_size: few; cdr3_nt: TGCGCCAGCAGCTCACTAGCGGGAGTCGACAATGAGCAGTTCTTC; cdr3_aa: CASSSLAGVDNEQFF
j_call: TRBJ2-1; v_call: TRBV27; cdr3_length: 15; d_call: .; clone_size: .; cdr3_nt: TGTGCCAGCAGTTTGGCGACTTCAGTAAACAATGAGCAGTTCTTC; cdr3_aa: CASSLATSVNNEQFF
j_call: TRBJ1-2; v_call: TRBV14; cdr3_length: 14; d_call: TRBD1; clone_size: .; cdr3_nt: TGTGCCAGCAGCCGACAGGGGGTAGACTATGGCTACACCTTC; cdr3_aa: CASSRQGVDYGYTF
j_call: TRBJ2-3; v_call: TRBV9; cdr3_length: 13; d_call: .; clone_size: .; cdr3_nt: TGTGCCAGCAGCGGCCAACCGCCAGATACGCAGTATTTT; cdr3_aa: CASSGQPPDTQYF
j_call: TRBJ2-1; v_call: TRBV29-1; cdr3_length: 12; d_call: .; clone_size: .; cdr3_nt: TGCAGCGTACCGGCGGGATTGGCTGAGCAGTTCTTC; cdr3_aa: CSVPAGLAEQFF
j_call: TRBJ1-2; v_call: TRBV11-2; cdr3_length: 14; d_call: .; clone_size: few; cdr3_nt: TGTGCCAGCAGCTTTTTAGGGGTTGGCTATGGCTACACCTTC; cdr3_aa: CASSFLGVGYGYTF
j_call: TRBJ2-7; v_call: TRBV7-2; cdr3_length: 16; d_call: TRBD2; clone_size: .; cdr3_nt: TGTGCCAGCAGCTCTTTGGGGAGGGGTATTTACCACGAGCAGTACTTC; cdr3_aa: CASSSLGRGIYHEQYF
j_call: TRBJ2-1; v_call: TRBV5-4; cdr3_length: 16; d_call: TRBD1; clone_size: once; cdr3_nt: TGTGCCAGCAGCGCAGCACGGGACAGGGTCTACAATGAGCAGTTCTTC; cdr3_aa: CASSAARDRVYNEQFF
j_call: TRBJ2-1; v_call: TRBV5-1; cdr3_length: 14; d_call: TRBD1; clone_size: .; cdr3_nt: TGCGCCAGCAGCGGAACAGGGGGAAAGAATGAGCAGTTCTTC; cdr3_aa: CASSGTGGKNEQFF
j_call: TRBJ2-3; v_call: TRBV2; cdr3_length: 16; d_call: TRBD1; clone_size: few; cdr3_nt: TGTGCCAGCAGTTGGGACAGGGGAGTTTGGGGAGATACGCAGTATTTT; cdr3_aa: CASSWDRGVWGDTQYF
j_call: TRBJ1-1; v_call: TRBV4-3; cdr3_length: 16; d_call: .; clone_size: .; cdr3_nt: TGCGCCAGCAGCCCGATGGGGGGGAGAGAGGACACTGAAGCTTTCTTT; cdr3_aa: CASSPMGGREDTEAFF
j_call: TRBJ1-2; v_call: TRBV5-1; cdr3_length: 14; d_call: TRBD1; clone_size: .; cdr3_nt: TGCGCCAGCAGTTTCGTCGGGACAGACTATGGCTACACCTTC; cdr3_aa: CASSFVGTDYGYTF
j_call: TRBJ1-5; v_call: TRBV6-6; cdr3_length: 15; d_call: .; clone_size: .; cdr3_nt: TGTGCCAGCAGTTACCCCCGGGACGTCAATCAGCCCCAGCATTTT; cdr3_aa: CASSYPRDVNQPQHF
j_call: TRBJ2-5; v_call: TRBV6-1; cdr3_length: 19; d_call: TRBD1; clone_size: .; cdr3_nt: TGTGCCAGCAGTGAAACCGCGGGTAGGGACAGGGGGCGGGAAGAGACCCAGTACTTC; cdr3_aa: CASSETAGRDRGREETQYF
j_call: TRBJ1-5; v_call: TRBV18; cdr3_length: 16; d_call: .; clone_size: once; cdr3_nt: TGTGCCAGCTCACCACCGTCATCTTTGGTCGGACAGCCCCAGCATTTT; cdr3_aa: CASSPPSSLVGQPQHF
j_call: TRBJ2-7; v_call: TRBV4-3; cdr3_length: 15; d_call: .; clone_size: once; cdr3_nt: TGCGCCAGCAGCCAAGATTGGGCCAGTAACTACGAGCAGTACTTC; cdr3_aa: CASSQDWASNYEQYF
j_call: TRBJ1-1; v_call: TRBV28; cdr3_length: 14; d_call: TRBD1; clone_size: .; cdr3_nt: TGTGCCAGCTTCTCCCCCAAGGGGGCGGATGAAGCTTTCTTT; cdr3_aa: CASFSPKGADEAFF
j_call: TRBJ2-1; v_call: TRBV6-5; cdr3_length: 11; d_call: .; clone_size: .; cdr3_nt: TGTGCCAGCACCCTCCGGGACAAAATGTTCTTC; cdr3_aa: CASTLRDKMFF
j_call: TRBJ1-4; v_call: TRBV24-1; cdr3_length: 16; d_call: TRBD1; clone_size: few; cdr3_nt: TGTGCCACCAGTGACCCGGGACAGGGGGATAATGAAAAACTGTTTTTT; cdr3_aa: CATSDPGQGDNEKLFF
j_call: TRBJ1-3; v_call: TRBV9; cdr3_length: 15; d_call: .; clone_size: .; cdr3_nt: TGTGCCAGCACCGCCGGCTTTGGCTCTGGAAACACCATATATTTT; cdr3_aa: CASTAGFGSGNTIYF
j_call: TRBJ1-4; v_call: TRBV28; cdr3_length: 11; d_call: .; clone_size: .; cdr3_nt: TGTGCCACCTCAGGAAATGAAAAACTGTTTTTT; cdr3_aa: CATSGNEKLFF
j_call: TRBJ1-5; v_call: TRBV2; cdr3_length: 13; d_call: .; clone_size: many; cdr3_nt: TGTGCCAGCAGCGAAGGGGGGGGCCAGCCCCAGCATTTT; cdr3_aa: CASSEGGGQPQHF
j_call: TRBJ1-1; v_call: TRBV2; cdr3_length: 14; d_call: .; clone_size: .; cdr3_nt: TGTGCCAGCAGTGCGGCGACAGCTTACACTGAAGCTTTCTTT; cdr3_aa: CASSAATAYTEAFF
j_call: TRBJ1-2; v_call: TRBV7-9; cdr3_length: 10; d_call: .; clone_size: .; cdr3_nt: TGTGCCAGCAGCTCATATGGCTACACCTTC; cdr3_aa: CASSSYGYTF
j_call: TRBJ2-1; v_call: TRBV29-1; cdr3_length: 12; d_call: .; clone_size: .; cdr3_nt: TGCAGCGCCAACCAGGGGAGGAGAAATCAGTTCTTC; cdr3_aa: CSANQGRRNQFF
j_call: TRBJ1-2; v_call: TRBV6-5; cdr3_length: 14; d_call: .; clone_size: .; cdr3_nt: TGTGCCAGCAGTTACGGGGTTGAAAACTATGGCTACACCTTC; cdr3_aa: CASSYGVENYGYTF
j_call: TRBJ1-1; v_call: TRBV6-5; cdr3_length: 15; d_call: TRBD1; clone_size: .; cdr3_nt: TGTGCCAGCAGTTGGGACAGGGCTATGAACACTGAAGCTTTCTTT; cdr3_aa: CASSWDRAMNTEAFF
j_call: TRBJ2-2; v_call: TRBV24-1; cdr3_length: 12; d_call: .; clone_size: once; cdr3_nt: TGTGCCACCGGAGGAGACACCGGGGAGCTGTTTTTT; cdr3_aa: CATGGDTGELFF
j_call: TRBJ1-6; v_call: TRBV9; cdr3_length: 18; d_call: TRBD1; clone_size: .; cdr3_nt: TGTGCCAGCAGCGTAAGGGACAGCCTAAGCTCCTATAATTCACCCCTCCACTTT; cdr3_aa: CASSVRDSLSSYNSPLHF
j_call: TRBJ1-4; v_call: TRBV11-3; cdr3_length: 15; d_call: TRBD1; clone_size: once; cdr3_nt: TGTGCCAGCAGCTTCCACAGGGGAGGTATTGAAAAACTGTTTTTT; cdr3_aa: CASSFHRGGIEKLFF
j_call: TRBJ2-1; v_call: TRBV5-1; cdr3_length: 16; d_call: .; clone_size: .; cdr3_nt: TGCGCCAGCAGCTTGATGGGACGTAGCTCCTACAATGAGCAGTTCTTC; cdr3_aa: CASSLMGRSSYNEQFF
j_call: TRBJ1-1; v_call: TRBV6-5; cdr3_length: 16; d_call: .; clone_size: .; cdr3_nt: TGTGCCAGCAGTTCAATTCCTGGAAGCTTGAACACTGAAGCTTTCTTT; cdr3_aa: CASSSIPGSLNTEAFF
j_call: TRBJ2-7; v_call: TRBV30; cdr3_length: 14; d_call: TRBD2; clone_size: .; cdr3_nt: TGTGCCTGGAGTCTGGGGGGGGAATCCTACGAGCAGTACTTC; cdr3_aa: CAWSLGGESYEQYF
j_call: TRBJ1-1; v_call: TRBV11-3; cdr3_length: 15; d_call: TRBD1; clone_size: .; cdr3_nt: TGTGCCAGCAGCCGGGGACAGGGGGAGAACACTGAAGCTTTCTTT; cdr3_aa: CASSRGQGENTEAFF
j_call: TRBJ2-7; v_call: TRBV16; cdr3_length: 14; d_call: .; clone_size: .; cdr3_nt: TGTGCCAGCAGCCGGGACTCCTCGGGCTACGAGCAGTACTTC; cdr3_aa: CASSRDSSGYEQYF
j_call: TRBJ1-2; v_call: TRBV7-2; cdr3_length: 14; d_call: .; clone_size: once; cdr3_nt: TGTGCCAGCAGGGGAACCAGCAGGGACTATGGCTACACCTTC; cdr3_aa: CASRGTSRDYGYTF
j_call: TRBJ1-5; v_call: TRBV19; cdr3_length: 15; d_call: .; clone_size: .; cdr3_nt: TGTGCCAGTAGTATAGGGTCCGGGGGCAATCAGCCCCAGCATTTT; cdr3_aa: CASSIGSGGNQPQHF
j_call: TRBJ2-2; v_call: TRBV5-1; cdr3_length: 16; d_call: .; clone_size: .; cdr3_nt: TGCGCCAGCAGATTGAACCCGGCAGGGGAAGGCGGGGAGCTGTTTTTT; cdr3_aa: CASRLNPAGEGGELFF
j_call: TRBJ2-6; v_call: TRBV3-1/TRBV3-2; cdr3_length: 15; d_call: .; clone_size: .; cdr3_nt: TGTGCCAGCAGCGTCCCAGGGGCTGGGGCCAACGTCCTGACTTTC; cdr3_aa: CASSVPGAGANVLTF
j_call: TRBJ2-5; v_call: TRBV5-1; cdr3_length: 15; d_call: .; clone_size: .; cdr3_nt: TGCGCCAGCAGCTTGGGCGGTTTGTACCAAGAGACCCAGTACTTC; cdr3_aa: CASSLGGLYQETQYF
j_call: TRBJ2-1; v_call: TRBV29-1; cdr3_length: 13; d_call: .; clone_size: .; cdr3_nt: TGCAGCGTTGCGGGTACTATCTACAATGAGCAGTTCTTC; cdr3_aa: CSVAGTIYNEQFF
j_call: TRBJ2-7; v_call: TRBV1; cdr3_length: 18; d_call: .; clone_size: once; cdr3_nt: TGCACCAGCAGCCAGTCGCGACTAGCGGGCCGGGGGTACGTTGTGCAGTACTTC; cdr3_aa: CTSSQSRLAGRGYVVQYF
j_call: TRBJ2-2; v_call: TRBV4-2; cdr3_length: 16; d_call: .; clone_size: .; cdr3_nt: TGTGCCAGCAGCCCAGAGGAAAGTCTGAGCACCGGGGAGCTGTTTTTT; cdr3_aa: CASSPEESLSTGELFF
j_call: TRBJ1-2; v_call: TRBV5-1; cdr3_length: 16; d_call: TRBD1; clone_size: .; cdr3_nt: TGCGCCAGCACCGTCTGGACAGGGGCTAAACACTATGGCTACACCTTC; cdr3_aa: CASTVWTGAKHYGYTF
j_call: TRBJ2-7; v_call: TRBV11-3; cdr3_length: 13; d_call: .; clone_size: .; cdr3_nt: TGTGCCAGCAGCTTAGAACAGGGCTACGAGCAGTACTTC; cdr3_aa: CASSLEQGYEQYF